This TCR beta chain was observed in a study of CXCR3-negative and CXCR3-positive naive CD8 T cells. UMI labels and 5' RACE were used to prepare the TRB cDNA libraries. TCRdb re-called the 5' RACE reads and shows each CDR3 protein once, DNA omitted. The listing contains about 48,000 distinct CDR3 sequences. The CDR3 totals 15 residues. In germline, CDR1 is SGHDN, CDR2 FVKESK. The sequencing input was memory CD8+ T cells from blood. The V gene is TRBV14, the J gene TRBJ2-5; absent DNA, TCRdb's TRBD1 call cannot be checked. This clonotype was obtained from a human donor in good health. Some clones in this sample may be carry-over from other donors' samples. Here the CDR3 reads CASSHWTGGEETQYF.